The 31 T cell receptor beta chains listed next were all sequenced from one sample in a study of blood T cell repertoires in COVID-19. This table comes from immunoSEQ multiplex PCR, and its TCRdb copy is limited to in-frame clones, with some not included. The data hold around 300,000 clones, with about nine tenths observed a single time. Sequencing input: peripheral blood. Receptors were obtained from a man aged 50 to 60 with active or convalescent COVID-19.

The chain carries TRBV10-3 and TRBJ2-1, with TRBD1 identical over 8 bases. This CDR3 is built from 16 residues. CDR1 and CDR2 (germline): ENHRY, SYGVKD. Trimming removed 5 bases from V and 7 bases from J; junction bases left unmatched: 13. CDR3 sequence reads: CAISHGQGSSENEQFF. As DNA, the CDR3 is TGTGCCATCAGTCATGGACAGGGTTCGAGCGAGAATGAGCAGTTCTTC.

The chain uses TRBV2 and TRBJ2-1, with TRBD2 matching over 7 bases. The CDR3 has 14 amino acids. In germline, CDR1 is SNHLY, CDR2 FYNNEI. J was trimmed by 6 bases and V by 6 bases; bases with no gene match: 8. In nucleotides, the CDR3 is TGTGCCAGCAGCATCCAAGGGAGGGGCAATGAGCAGTTCTTC. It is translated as CASSIQGRGNEQFF.

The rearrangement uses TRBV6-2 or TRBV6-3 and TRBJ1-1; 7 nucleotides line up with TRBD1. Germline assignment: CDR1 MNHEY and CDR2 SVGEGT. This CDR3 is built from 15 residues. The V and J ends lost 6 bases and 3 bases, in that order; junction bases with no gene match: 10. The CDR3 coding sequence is TGTGCCAGCAGCGGACGCCGGGACAGAGACACTGAAGCTTTCTTT. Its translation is CASSGRRDRDTEAFF.

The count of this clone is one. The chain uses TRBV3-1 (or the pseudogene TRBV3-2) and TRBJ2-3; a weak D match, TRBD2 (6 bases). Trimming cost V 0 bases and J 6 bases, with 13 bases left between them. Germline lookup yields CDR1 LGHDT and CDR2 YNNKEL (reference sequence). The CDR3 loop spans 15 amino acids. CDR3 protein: CASSQEGGVIDTQYF. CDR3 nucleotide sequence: TGTGCCAGCAGCCAAGAAGGAGGGGTTATCGATACGCAGTATTTT.

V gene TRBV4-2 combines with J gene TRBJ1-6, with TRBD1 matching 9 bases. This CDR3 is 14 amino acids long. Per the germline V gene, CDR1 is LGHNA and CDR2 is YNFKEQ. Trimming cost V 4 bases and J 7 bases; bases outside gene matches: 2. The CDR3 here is CASSPGTGNSPLHF. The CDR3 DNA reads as TGTGCCAGCAGCCCCGGGACAGGGAATTCACCCCTCCACTTT.

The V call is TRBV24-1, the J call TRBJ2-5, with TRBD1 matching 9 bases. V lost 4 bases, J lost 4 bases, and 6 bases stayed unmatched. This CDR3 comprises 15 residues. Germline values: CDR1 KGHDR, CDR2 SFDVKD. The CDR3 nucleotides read TGTGCCACCAGTGACCAAGTGACAGGGGGAGAGACCCAGTACTTC. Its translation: CATSDQVTGGETQYF.

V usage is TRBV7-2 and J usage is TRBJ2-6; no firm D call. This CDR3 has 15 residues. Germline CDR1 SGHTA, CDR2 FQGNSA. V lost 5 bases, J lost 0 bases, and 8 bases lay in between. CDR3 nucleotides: TGTGCCAGCAGCCTCGACAACTCTGGGGCCAACGTCCTGACTTTC. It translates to CASSLDNSGANVLTF.

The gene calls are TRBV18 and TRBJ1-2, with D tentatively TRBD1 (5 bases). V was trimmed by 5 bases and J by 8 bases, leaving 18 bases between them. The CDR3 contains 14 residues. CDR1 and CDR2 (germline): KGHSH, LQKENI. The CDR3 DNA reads TGTGCCAGCTCATTGCGGGGGGACTATGGAGGCTACACCTTC. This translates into CASSLRGDYGGYTF.

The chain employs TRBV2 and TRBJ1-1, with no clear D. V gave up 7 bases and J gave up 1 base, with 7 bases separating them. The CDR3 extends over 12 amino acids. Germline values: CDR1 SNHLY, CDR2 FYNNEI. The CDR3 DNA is TGTGCCAGCAAAAGGAGGAACACTGAAGCTTTCTTT. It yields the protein CASKRRNTEAFF.

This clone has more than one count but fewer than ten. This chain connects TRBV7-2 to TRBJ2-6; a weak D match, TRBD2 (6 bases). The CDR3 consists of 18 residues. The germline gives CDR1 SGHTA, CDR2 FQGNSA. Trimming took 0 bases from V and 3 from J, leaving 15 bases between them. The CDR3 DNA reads TGTGCCAGCAGCTTAGCGCTCGGTGGGGGGTTTGGGGCCAACGTCCTGACTTTC. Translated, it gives CASSLALGGGFGANVLTF.

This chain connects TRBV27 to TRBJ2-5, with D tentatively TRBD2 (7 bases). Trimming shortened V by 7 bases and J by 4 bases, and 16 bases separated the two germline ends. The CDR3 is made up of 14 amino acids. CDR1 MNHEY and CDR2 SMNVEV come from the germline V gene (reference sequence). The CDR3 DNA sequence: TGTGCCAGCACCCAACGCGGGGGCGGAGAGACCCAGTACTTC. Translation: CASTQRGGGETQYF.

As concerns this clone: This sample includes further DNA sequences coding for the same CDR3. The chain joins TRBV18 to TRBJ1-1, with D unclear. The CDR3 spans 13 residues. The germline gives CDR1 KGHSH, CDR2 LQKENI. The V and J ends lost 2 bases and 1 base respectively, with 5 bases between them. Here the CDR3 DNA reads TGTGCCAGCTCACCAGGCCGGAACACTGAAGCTTTCTTT. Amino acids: CASSPGRNTEAFF. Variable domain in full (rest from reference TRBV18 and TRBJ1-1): NAGVMQNPRHLVRRRGQEARLRCSPMKGHSHVYWYRQLPEEGLKFMVYLQKENIIDESGMPKERFSAEFPKEGPSILRIQQVVRGDSAAYFCASSPGRNTEAFFGQGTRLTVV.

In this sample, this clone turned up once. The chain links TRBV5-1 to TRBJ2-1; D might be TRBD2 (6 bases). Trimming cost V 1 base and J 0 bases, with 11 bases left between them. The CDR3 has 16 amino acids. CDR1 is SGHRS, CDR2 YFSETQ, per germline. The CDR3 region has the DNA TGCGCCAGCAGCTTGTTTCTAGCGAGCTCCTACAATGAGCAGTTCTTC. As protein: CASSLFLASSYNEQFF.

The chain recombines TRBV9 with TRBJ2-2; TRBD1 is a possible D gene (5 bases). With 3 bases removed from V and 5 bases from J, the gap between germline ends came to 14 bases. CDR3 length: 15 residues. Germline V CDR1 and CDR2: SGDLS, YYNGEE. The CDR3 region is CASSGVAGRTGELFF. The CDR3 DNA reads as TGTGCCAGCAGCGGTGTGGCAGGGCGGACCGGGGAGCTGTTTTTT.

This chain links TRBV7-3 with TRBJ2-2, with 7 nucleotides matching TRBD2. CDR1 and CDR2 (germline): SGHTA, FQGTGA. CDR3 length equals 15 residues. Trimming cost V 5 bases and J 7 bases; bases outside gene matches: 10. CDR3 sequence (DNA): TGTGCCAGCAGCCCCGCGGGGGTCCGGGGCGGGGAGCTGTTTTTT. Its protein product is CASSPAGVRGGELFF.

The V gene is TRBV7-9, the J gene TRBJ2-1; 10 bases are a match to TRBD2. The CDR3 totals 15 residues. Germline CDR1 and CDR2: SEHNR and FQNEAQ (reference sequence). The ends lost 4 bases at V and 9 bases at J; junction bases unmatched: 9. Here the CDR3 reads CASSSSGGAYSEQFF. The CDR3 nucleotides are TGTGCCAGCAGCTCCAGCGGGGGGGCGTATTCTGAGCAGTTCTTC.

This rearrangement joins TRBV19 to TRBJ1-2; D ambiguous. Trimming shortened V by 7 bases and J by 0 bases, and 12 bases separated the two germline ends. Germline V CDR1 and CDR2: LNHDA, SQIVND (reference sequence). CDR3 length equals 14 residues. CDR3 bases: TGTGCCAGTACTGCCACCATAGCTAACTATGGCTACACCTTC. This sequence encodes CASTATIANYGYTF.

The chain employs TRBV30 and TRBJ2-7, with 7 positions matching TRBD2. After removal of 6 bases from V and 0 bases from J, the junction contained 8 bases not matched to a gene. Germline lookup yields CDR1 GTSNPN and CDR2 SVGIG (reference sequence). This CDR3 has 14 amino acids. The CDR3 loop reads CACQTAGRSYEQYF. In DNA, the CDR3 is TGTGCCTGTCAAACAGCGGGGCGCTCCTACGAGCAGTACTTC.

DNA for the CDR3: TGCGCCAGCAGCCAAGTTGGTGCAGGGGACAATCAGCCCCAGCATTTT. This sequence encodes CASSQVGAGDNQPQHF. The chain joins TRBV4-3 to TRBJ1-5; weak D call: TRBD1 (6 bases). The length of the CDR3 is 16 residues. The V gene's germline CDR1 is LGHNA and CDR2 YSLEER. Trimming cost V 1 base and J 3 bases, with 13 bases left between them.

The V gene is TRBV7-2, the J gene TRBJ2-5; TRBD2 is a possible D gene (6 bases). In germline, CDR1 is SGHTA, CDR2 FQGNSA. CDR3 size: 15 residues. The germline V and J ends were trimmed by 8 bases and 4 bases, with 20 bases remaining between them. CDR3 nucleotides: TGTGCCAGCCTTTTGGGGGGTTTTCAAGGAGAGACCCAGTACTTC. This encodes CASLLGGFQGETQYF. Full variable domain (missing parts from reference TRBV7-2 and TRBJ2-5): GAGVSQSPSNKVTEKGKDVELRCDPISGHTALYWYRQSLGQGLEFLIYFQGNSAPDKSGLPSDRFSAERTGGSVSTLTIQRTQQEDSAVYLCASLLGGFQGETQYFGPGTRLLVL.

Here the CDR3 DNA reads TGTGCCAGCAGCTTGCAGGCTATTCAGGCCCTCCACTTT. Encoded protein: CASSLQAIQALHF. The chain is built from TRBV5-4 and TRBJ1-6; unclear D gene. CDR3 length: 13 residues. The V end was cut by 1 base, the J end by 14 bases, with 13 bases between. Germline CDR1 is SGHNT and CDR2 is YYREEE (reference sequence).

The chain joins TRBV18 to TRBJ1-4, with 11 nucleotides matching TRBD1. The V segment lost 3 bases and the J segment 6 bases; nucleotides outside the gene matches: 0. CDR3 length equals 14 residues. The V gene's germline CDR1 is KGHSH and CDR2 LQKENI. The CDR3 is CASSPDRGHEKLFF. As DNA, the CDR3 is TGTGCCAGCTCACCGGACAGGGGGCATGAAAAACTGTTTTTT.

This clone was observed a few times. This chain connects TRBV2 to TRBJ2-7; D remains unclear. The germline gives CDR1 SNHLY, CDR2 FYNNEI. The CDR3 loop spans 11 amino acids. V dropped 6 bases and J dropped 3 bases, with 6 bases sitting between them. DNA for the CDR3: TGTGCCAGCAGACTTCACTACGAGCAGTACTTC. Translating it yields CASRLHYEQYF.

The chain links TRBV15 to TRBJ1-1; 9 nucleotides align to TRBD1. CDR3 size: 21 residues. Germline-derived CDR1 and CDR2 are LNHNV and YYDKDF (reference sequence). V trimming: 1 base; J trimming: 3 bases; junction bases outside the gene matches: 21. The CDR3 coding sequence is TGTGCCACCAGCAGAGCCCCGGGACAGGGCCTCTGGGAAAGATACGACACTGAAGCTTTCTTT. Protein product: CATSRAPGQGLWERYDTEAFF.

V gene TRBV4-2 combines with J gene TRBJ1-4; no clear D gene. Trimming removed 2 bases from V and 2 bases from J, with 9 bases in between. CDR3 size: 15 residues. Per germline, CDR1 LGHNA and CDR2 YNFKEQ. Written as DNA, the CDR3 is TGTGCCAGCAGCCAAAGAGACTTTACTAATGAAAAACTGTTTTTT. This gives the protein CASSQRDFTNEKLFF.

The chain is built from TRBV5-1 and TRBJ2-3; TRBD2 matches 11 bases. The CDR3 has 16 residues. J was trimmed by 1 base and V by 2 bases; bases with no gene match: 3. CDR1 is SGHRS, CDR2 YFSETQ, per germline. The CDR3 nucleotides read TGCGCCAGCAGCTTCGGGACTAGCGGTCGCACAGATACGCAGTATTTT. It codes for CASSFGTSGRTDTQYF.

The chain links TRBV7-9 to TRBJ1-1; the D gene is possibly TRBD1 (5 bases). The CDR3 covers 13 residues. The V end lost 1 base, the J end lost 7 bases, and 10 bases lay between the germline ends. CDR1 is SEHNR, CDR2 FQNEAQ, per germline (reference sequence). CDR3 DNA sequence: TGTGCCAGCAGCTTAGAGTCGGGACTTGAAGCTTTCTTT. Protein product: CASSLESGLEAFF.

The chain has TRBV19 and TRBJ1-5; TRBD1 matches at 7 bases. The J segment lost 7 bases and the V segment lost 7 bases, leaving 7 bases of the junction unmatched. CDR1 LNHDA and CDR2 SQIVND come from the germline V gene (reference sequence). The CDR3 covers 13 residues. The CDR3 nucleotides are TGTGCCAGTACTAAGACAGGGAGCCAGCCCCAGCATTTT. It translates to CASTKTGSQPQHF.

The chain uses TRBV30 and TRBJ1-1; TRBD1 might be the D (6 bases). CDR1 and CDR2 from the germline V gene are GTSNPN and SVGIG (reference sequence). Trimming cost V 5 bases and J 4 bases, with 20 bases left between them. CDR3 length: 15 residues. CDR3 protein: CAWAPGGAGSTEAFF. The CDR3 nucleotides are TGTGCCTGGGCCCCCGGGGGGGCCGGGAGCACTGAAGCTTTCTTT.

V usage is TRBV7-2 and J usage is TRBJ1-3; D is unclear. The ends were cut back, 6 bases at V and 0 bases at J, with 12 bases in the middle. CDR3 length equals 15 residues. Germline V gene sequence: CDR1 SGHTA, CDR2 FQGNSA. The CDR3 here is CASRQEPNSGNTIYF. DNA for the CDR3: TGTGCCAGCAGACAAGAACCCAACTCTGGAAACACCATATATTTT.

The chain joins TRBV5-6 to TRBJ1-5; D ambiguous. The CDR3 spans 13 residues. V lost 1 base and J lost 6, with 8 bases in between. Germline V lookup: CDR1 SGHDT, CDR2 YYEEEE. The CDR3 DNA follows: TGTGCCAGCAGCTTGACTGTCGGTCAGCCCCAGCATTTT. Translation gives CASSLTVGQPQHF.